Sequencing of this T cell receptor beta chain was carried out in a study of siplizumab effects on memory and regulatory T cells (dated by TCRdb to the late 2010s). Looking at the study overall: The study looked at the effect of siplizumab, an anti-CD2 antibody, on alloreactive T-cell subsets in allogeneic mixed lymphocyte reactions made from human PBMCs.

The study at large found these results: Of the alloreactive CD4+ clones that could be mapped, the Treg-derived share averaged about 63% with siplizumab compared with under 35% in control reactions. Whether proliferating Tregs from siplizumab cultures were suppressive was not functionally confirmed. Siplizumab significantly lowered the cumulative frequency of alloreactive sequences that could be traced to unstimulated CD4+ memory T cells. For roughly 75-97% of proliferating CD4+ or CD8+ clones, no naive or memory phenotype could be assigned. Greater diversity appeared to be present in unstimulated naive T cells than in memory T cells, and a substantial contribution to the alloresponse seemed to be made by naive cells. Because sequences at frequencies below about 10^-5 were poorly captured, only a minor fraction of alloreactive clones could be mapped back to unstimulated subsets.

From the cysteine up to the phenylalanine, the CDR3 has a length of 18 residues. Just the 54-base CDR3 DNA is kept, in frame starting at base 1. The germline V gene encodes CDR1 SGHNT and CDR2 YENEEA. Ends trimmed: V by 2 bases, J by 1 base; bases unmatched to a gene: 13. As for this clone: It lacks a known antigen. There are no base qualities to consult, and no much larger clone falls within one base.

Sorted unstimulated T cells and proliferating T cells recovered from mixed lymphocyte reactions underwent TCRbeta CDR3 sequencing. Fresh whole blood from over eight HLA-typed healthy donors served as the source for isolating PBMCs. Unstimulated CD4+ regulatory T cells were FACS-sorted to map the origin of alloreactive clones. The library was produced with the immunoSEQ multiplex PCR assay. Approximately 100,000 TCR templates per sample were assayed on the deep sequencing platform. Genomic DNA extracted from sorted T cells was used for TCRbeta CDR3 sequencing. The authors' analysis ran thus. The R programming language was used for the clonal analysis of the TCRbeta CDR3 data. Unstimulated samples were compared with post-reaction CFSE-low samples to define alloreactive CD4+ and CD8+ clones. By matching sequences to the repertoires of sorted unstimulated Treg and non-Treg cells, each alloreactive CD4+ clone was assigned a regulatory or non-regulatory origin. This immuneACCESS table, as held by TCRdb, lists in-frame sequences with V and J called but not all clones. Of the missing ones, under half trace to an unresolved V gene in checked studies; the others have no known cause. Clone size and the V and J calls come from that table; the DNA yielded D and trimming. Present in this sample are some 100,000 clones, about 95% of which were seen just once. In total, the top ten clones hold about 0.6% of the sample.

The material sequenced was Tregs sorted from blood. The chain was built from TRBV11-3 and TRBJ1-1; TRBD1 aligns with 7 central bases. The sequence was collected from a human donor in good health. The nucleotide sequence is TGTGCCAGCAGCTTATCACAGGGGCTGACGGGTGGGAACACTGAAGCTTTCTTT. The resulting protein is CASSLSQGLTGGNTEAFF.